This T cell receptor (beta chain) was captured in a study of blood T cell repertoires in COVID-19. Study context: The United States, Italy and Spain were the sources of the acute and convalescent COVID-19 samples.

V lost 2 bases and J lost 4, with 14 bases in between. The CDR3 is made up of 15 amino acids. In germline, CDR1 is MNHEY, CDR2 SVGAGI. Those enrolled in Seattle joined during active infection and were followed longitudinally afterward. Assay: immunoSEQ multiplex PCR; the TCRdb copy retains only in-frame clones and omits some. This repertoire shows fewer than 300,000 clones, 80% to 90% found once; its top ten account for about 12%. This clonotype was sampled from a woman in her thirties with COVID-19, enrolled during active disease. The specimen was peripheral blood. The rearrangement uses TRBV6-5 and TRBJ1-2; the D gene is possibly TRBD1 (5 bases). This chain's CDR3 is CASSYTLTGGYGYTF. In nucleotides, the CDR3 is TGTGCCAGCAGTTACACCCTAACCGGGGGCTATGGCTACACCTTC.